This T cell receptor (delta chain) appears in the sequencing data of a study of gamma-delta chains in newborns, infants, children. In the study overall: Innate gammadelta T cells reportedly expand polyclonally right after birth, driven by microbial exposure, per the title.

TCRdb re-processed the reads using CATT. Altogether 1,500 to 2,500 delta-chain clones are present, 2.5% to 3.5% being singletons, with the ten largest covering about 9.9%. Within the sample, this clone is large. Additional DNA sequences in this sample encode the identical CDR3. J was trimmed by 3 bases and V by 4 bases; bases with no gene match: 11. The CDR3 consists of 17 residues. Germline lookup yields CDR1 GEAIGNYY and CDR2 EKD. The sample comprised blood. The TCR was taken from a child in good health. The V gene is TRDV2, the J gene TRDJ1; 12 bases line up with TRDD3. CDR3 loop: CACERLGDTSIADKLIF. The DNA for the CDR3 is TGTGCCTGTGAGCGACTGGGGGATACTTCGATCGCCGATAAACTCATCTTT.